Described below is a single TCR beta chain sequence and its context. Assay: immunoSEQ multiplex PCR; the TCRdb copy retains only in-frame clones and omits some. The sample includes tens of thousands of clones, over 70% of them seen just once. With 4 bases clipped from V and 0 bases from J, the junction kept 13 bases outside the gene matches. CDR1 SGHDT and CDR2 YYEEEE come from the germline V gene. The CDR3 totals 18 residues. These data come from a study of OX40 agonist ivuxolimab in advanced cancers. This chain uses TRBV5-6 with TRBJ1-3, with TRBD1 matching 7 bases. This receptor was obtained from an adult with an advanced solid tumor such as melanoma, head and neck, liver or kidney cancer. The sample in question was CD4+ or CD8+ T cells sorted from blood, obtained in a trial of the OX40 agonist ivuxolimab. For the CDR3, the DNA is TGTGCCAGCAGCCGGAAATTGACCGGGACAGACTCTGGAAACACCATATATTTT. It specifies CASSRKLTGTDSGNTIYF.